Following are 10 T cell receptor beta chains from one sample sequenced in a study of beta chain features in type 1 diabetes. The study reverse transcribed the entire isolated RNA, so it sequenced expressed TCRB transcripts. Profiling relied on immunoSEQ multiplex PCR, and the TCRdb table lists in-frame clones only, not all of them. The table has hundreds of thousands of clones, 10% to 15% seen once. Sequencing used naive CD4+ T cells from blood. These receptors all come from a man in his late teens or twenties in good health.

The table lists this clone with a few counts. The chain employs TRBV9 and TRBJ2-5, with D possibly TRBD2 on 7 matching bases. The last part of the DNA fits TRBJ2-7 better; the J call may be wrong. The germline gives CDR1 SGDLS, CDR2 YYNGEE. The CDR3 loop spans 16 amino acids. The CDR3 nucleotides are TGTGCCAGCAGCGTAGGGCCTGGGGGGGGCCGGAACGAGCAGTACTTC. Protein sequence: CASSVGPGGGRNEQYF.

The chain carries TRBV5-1 and TRBJ2-6; D is unclear. This CDR3 spans 17 amino acids. V was cut by 0 bases and J by 1 base, with 11 bases left in between. Germline V CDR1 and CDR2: SGHRS, YFSETQ. CDR3 sequence: CASSLALARSGANVLTF. Written as DNA, the CDR3 is TGCGCCAGCAGCTTGGCTCTTGCGCGTTCTGGGGCCAACGTCCTGACTTTC.

The chain combines TRBV6-5 with TRBJ2-5; 11 bases are shared with TRBD1. CDR3 length: 15 residues. V shed 5 bases and J 4 bases; nucleotides not matched to a gene: 6. CDR1 and CDR2 from the germline V gene are MNHEY and SVGAGI. In DNA form, the CDR3 reads TGTGCCAGCAGTCCCGGGACAGGGGGAGGAGAGACCCAGTACTTC. Amino acid sequence: CASSPGTGGGETQYF.

V gene TRBV29-1 combines with J gene TRBJ1-2; D not resolved. The CDR3 sequence is 12 residues long. V gave up 0 bases and J gave up 6 bases, with 8 bases separating them. Germline assignment: CDR1 SQVTM and CDR2 ANQGSEA. CDR3 sequence reads: CSVEENMNGYTF. Written as DNA, the CDR3 is TGCAGCGTTGAAGAAAACATGAATGGCTACACCTTC. Full variable domain (remainder filled in from reference TRBV29-1 and TRBJ1-2): SAVISQKPSRDICQRGTSLTIQCQVDSQVTMMFWYRQQPGQSLTLIATANQGSEATYESGFVIDKFPISRPNLTFSTLTVSNMSPEDSSIYLCSVEENMNGYTFGSGTRLTVV.

The table lists this clone with a few counts. Distinct nucleotide sequences in the sample also encode this CDR3. The rearrangement joins TRBV4-2 to TRBJ1-1; D remains ambiguous. The CDR3 is made up of 14 amino acids. Germline CDR1 and CDR2: LGHNA and YNFKEQ. V was shortened by 1 base and J by 0 bases, with 6 bases between the two germline ends. DNA for the CDR3: TGTGCCAGCAGCCAAGGGAGACTGAACACTGAAGCTTTCTTT. Encoded protein: CASSQGRLNTEAFF.

The chain uses TRBV5-1 and TRBJ2-1, with 7 bases aligning to TRBD1. The CDR3 is made up of 14 amino acids. V dropped 0 bases and J dropped 8; count of bases not matched to a gene: 5. Per the germline V gene, CDR1 is SGHRS and CDR2 is YFSETQ. CDR3: CASSLDRGYDEQFF. The CDR3 DNA follows: TGCGCCAGCAGCTTGGACAGGGGATACGATGAGCAGTTCTTC.

The chain employs TRBV5-1 and TRBJ2-7; tentatively, D is TRBD2 (6 bases). The CDR3 covers 14 residues. With 4 bases removed from V and 2 bases from J, the gap between germline ends came to 13 bases. CDR1 is SGHRS and CDR2 is YFSETQ in the germline V gene. The CDR3 DNA is TGCGCCAGCAGCCCGCGGGGAGGAACCTACGAGCAGTACTTC. Amino acids: CASSPRGGTYEQYF.

There are a few counts of this clone. V is TRBV30 and J is TRBJ1-1; D possibly corresponds to TRBD1 (6 bases). Trimming took 3 bases from V and 4 from J, leaving 9 bases between them. The CDR3 length is 12 residues. Germline V CDR1 and CDR2: GTSNPN, SVGIG (reference sequence). For the CDR3, the DNA is TGTGCCTGGAGCCTCAGGGGCACTGAAGCTTTCTTT. Encoded protein: CAWSLRGTEAFF. Full variable domain (remainder filled in from reference TRBV30 and TRBJ1-1): SQTIHQWPATLVQPVGSPLSLECTVEGTSNPNLYWYRQAAGRGLQLLFYSVGIGQISSEVPQNLSASRPQDRQFILSSKKLLLSDSGFYLCAWSLRGTEAFFGQGTRLTVV.

In this sample, this clone turned up a few times. This sequence joins TRBV7-9 and TRBJ2-7; possibly TRBD1 for D (6 bases). Germline loops: CDR1 SEHNR, CDR2 FQNEAQ (reference sequence). Trimming cost V 1 base and J 3 bases, with 22 bases left between them. The CDR3 spans 18 residues. CDR3 DNA: TGTGCCAGCAGCTTAGTCGGACAGAAGATCTACCATTACTACGAGCAGTACTTC. Protein: CASSLVGQKIYHYYEQYF.

In its sample, this clone was seen a few times. The chain links TRBV25-1 to TRBJ1-2, with 11 bases lining up with TRBD1. The CDR3 runs 13 residues. J gave up 7 bases and V 5 bases, and 3 bases lay outside the gene matches. Germline V CDR1 and CDR2: MGHDK, SYGVNS. In DNA form, the CDR3 reads TGTGCCAGCAGTCGGGACAGGGGGATTGGCTACACCTTC. Protein product: CASSRDRGIGYTF.